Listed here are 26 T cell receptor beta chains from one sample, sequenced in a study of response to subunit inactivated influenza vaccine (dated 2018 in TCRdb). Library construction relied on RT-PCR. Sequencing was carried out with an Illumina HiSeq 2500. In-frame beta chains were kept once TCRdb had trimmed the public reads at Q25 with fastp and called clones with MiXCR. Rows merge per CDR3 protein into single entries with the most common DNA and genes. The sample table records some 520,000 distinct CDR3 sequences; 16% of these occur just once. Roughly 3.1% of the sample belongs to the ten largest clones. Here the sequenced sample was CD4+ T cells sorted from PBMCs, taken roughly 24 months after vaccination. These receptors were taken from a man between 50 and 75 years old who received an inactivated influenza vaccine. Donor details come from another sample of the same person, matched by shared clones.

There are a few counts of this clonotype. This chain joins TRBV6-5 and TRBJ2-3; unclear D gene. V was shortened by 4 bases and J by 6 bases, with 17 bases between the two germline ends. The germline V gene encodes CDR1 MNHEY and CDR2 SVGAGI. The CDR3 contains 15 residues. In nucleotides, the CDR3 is TGTGCCAGCAGTTTCTCCCTATGGGGTATGGATACGCAGTATTTT. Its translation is CASSFSLWGMDTQYF.

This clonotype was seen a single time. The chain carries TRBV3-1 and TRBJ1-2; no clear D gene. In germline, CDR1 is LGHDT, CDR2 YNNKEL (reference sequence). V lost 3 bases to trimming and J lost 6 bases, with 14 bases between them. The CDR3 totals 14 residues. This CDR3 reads CASSHRDGNDGYTF. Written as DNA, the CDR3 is TGTGCCAGCAGCCACAGAGACGGGAATGATGGCTACACCTTC.

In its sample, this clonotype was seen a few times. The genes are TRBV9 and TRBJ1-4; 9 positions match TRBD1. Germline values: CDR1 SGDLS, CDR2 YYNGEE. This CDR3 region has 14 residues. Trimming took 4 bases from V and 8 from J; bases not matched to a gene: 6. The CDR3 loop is CASSPRTGEEKLFF. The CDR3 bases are TGTGCCAGCAGCCCCCGGACAGGGGAGGAAAAACTGTTTTTT.

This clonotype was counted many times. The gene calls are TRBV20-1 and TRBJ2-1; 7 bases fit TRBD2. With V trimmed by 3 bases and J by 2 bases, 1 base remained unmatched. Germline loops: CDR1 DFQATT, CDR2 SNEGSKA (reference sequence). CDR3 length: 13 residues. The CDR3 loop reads CSASTSAYNEQFF. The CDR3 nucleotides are TGCAGTGCTAGCACTAGCGCCTACAATGAGCAGTTCTTC.

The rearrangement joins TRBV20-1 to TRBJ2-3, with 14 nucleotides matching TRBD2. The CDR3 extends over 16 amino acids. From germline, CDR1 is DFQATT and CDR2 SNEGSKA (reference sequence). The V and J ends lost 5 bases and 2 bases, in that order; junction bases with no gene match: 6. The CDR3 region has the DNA TGCAGTGCTCGACTAGCGGGAGGGACCTACACAGATACGCAGTATTTT. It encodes CSARLAGGTYTDTQYF.

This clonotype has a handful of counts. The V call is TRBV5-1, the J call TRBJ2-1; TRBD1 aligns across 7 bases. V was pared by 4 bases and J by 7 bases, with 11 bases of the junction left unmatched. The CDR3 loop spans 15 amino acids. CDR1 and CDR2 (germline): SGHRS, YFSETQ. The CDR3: CASSVLPGQKNEQFF. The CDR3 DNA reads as TGCGCCAGCAGCGTACTACCGGGACAGAAGAATGAGCAGTTCTTC.

The CDR3 spells CASSLYSGTEGEKLFF. The CDR3 bases are TGTGCCAGCAGCCTATATTCCGGGACAGAAGGGGAAAAACTGTTTTTT. This chain links TRBV3-1 with TRBJ1-4; TRBD1 matches at 7 bases. Per germline, CDR1 LGHDT and CDR2 YNNKEL (reference sequence). The CDR3 is 16 amino acids. V shed 4 bases, J shed 8 bases, and the junction held 13 bases outside the gene matches. The entire variable domain, with the rest obtained from reference TRBV3-1 and TRBJ1-4, is as follows: DTAVSQTPKYLVTQMGNDKSIKCEQNLGHDTMYWYKQDSKKFLKIMFSYNNKELIINETVPNRFSPKSPDKAHLNLHINSLELGDSAVYFCASSLYSGTEGEKLFFGSGTQLSVL.

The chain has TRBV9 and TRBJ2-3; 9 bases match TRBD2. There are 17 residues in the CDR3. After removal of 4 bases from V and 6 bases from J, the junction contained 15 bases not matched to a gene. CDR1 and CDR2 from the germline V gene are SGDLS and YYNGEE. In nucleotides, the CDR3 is TGTGCCAGCAGCTATTCCCCATTGGCGGGAGGGGTGGATACGCAGTATTTT. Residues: CASSYSPLAGGVDTQYF.

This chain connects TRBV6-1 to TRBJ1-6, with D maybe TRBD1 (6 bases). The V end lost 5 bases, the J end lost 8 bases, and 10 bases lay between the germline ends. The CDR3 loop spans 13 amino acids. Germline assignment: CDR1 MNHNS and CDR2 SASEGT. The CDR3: CASSRQADSPLHF. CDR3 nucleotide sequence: TGTGCCAGCAGTAGACAGGCAGATTCACCCCTCCACTTT.

In DNA, the CDR3 is TGCAGTGCTAGAGGCCCGGGACTAGCACTTCGATACGGTGAGCAGTTCTTC. The encoded protein is CSARGPGLALRYGEQFF. V and J are TRBV20-1 and TRBJ2-1, with 9 bases lining up with TRBD2. V shed 1 base, J shed 9 bases, and the junction held 16 bases outside the gene matches. Germline V gene sequence: CDR1 DFQATT, CDR2 SNEGSKA (reference sequence). CDR3 length equals 17 residues.

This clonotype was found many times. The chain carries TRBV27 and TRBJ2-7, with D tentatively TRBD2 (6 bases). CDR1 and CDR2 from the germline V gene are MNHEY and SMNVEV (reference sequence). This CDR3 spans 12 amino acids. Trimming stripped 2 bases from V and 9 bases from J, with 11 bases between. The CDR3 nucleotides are TGTGCCAGCAGTTTAACGGGGGACGGGCAGTACTTC. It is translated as CASSLTGDGQYF.

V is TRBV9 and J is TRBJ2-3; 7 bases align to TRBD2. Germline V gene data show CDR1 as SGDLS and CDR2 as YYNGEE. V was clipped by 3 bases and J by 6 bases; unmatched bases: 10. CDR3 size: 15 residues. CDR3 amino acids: CASSETGLLRDTQYF. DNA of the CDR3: TGTGCCAGCAGCGAAACGGGACTACTTCGCGATACGCAGTATTTT.

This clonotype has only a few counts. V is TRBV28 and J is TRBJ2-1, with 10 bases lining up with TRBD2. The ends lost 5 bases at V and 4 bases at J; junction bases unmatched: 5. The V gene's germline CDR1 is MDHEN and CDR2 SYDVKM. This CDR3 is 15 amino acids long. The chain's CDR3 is CASSESGGDYNEQFF. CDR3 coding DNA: TGTGCCAGCAGTGAGAGCGGGGGGGATTACAATGAGCAGTTCTTC.

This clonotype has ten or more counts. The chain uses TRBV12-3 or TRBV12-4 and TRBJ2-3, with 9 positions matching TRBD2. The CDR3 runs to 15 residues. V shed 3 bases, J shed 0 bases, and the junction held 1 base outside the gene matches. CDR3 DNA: TGTGCCAGCAGTTTTACTAGCGGGAGCACAGATACGCAGTATTTT. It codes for CASSFTSGSTDTQYF.

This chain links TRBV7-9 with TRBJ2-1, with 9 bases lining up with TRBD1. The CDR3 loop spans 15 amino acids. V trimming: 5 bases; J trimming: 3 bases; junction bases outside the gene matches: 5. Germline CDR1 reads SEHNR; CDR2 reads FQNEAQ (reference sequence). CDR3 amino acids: CASSPRDRDYNEQFF. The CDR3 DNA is TGTGCCAGCAGCCCCCGGGACAGGGACTACAATGAGCAGTTCTTC.

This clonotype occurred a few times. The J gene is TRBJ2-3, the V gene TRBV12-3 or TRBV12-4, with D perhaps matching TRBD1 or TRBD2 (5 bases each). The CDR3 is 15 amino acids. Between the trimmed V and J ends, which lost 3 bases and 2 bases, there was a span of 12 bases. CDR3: CASSLWGTLTDTQYF. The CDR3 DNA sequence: TGTGCCAGCAGTTTGTGGGGGACCCTCACAGATACGCAGTATTTT.

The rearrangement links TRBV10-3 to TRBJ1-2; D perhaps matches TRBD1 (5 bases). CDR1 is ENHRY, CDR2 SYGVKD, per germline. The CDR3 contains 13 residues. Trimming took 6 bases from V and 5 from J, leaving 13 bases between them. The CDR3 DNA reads TGTGCCATCAGGACCGACAGCGAGTATGGCTACACCTTC. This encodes CAIRTDSEYGYTF.

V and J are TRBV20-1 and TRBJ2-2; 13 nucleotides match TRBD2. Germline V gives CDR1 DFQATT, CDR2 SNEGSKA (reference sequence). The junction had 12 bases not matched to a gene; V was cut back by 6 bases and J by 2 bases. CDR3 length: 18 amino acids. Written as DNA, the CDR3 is TGCAGTGCGCCTACCACGGGACTAGCGGGACAAAACACCGGGGAGCTGTTTTTT. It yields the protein CSAPTTGLAGQNTGELFF.

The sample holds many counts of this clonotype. CDR3 in amino acids: CASSYPNPGRSNQPQHF. DNA of the CDR3: TGTGCCAGCAGTTACCCTAACCCGGGGAGAAGCAATCAGCCCCAGCATTTT. The gene calls are TRBV6-2 or TRBV6-3 and TRBJ1-5; D remains ambiguous. The CDR3 is 17 amino acids. CDR1 is MNHEY and CDR2 is SVGEGT in the germline V gene. Trimming shortened V by 2 bases and J by 1 base, and 15 bases separated the two germline ends.

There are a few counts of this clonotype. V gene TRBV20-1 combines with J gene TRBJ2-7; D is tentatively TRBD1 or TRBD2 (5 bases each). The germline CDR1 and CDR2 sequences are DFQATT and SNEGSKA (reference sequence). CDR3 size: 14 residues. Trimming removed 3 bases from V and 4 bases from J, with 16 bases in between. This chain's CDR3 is CSASWGSGRYEQYF. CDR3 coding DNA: TGCAGTGCTAGTTGGGGTTCGGGGCGGTACGAGCAGTACTTC.

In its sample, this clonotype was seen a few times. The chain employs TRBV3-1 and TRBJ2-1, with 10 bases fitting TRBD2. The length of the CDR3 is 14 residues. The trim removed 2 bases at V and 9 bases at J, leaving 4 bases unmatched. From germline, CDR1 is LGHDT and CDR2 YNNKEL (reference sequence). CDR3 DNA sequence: TGTGCCAGCAGCCAAAATAGCGGGAGGAGTGAGCAGTTCTTC. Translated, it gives CASSQNSGRSEQFF.

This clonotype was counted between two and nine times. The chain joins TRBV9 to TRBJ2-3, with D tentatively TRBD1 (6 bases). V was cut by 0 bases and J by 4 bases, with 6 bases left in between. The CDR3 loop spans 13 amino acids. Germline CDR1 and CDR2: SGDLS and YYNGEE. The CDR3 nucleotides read TGTGCCAGCAGCGTAGCAGGGGCAGATACGCAGTATTTT. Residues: CASSVAGADTQYF.

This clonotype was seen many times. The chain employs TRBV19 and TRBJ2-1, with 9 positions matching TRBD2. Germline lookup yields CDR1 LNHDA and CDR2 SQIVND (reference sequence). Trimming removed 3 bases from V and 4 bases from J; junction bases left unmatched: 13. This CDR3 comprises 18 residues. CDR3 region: CASSIWRGGGRAYNEQFF. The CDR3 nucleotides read TGTGCCAGTAGTATTTGGCGTGGCGGCGGGAGGGCATACAATGAGCAGTTCTTC.

The CDR3 protein is CASSPGPVSTDTQYF. The DNA for the CDR3 is TGTGCCAGCAGCCCCGGTCCGGTTAGCACAGATACGCAGTATTTT. The gene calls are TRBV3-1 and TRBJ2-3; no definite D call. V shed 4 bases and J shed 0 bases, with 11 bases lying between them. Germline V gene lookup returns CDR1 LGHDT and CDR2 YNNKEL (reference sequence). This CDR3 contains 15 residues.

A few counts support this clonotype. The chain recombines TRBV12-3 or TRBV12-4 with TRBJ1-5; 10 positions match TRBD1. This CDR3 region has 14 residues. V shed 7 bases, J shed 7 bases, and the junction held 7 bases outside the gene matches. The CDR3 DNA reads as TGTGCCAGCACCCGACAGGGGGCACGACAGCCCCAGCATTTT. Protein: CASTRQGARQPQHF.

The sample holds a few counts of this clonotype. The CDR3 region has the DNA TGTGCCAGCAGCTTAAGTATAGACAATGAGCAGTTCTTC. Protein: CASSLSIDNEQFF. This chain connects TRBV7-3 to TRBJ2-1; no clear D. Germline V CDR1 and CDR2: SGHTA, FQGTGA. CDR3 length: 13 residues. With 1 base removed from V and 5 bases from J, the gap between germline ends came to 6 bases.